This TCR beta chain stems from a study of blood T cell repertoires in COVID-19. Study details: Samples taken during acute and convalescent COVID-19 were collected in the United States, Italy and Spain. T cells, B-cell-depleted T cells, or PBMCs provided the cDNA or gDNA that served as material.

Assay used: immunoSEQ multiplex PCR; TCRdb lists only in-frame clones, some missing. Of around 200,000 clones listed, 80% to 90% are singletons. Trimming took 2 bases from V and 4 from J, leaving 20 bases between them. The germline V gene has CDR1 MNHEY and CDR2 SMNVEV (reference sequence). This CDR3 is 17 amino acids long. The rearrangement uses TRBV27 and TRBJ1-2; no definite D call. The specimen sequenced was peripheral blood. The TCR comes from a man aged 40-55 years with active or convalescent COVID-19. CDR3 in amino acids: CASSLEIGKGEGYGYTF. The CDR3, as DNA: TGTGCCAGCAGTTTAGAAATCGGGAAAGGAGAGGGCTATGGCTACACCTTC.